Listed below are T cell receptor beta chains from one sample, sequenced in a study of cytomegalovirus exposure and HLA in healthy donors. Some clones are missing from TCRdb's copy, which holds only in-frame ones; the method was immunoSEQ multiplex PCR. Of tens of thousands of clones in the sample, roughly 90% were seen once. Sequenced material: PBMCs. These receptors all stem from a young woman in good health and CMV-seropositive. Each CDR3 is given with its conserved first and last residue. D genes are given only for firm matches. A clone size is listed for some rows: how often the clone was seen (once, few, many), or a class if it is expanded.

V gene	clone size	D gene	J gene	CDR3 protein	CDR3 DNA
TRBV5-1	-	TRBD2	TRBJ2-7	CASSLSRGAYEQYF	TGCGCCAGCAGCTTGAGCCGGGGGGCCTACGAGCAGTACTTC
TRBV5-6	-	TRBD1	TRBJ1-2	CASSFRTGGGYGYTF	TGTGCCAGCAGCTTTAGGACAGGGGGTGGCTATGGCTACACCTTC
TRBV28	-	-	TRBJ1-5	CASSLGYGEMGYSNQPQHF	TGTGCCAGCAGTCTGGGGTATGGGGAGATGGGGTATAGCAATCAGCCCCAGCATTTT
TRBV15	-	TRBD1	TRBJ2-5	CATSRSKTGGETQYF	TGTGCCACCAGCAGATCTAAAACAGGGGGTGAGACCCAGTACTTC
TRBV2	-	TRBD1	TRBJ2-4	CASSMTGGIAKNIQYF	TGTGCCAGCAGTATGACAGGGGGAATAGCCAAAAACATTCAGTACTTC
TRBV28	few	TRBD2	TRBJ2-7	CASSLAGLAGGYEQYF	TGTGCCAGCAGTTTGGCGGGACTAGCGGGGGGCTACGAGCAGTACTTC
TRBV13	once	-	TRBJ2-1	CASSSRSGGKSYNEQFF	TGTGCCAGCAGCTCCCGGTCTGGCGGGAAATCCTACAATGAGCAGTTCTTC
TRBV4-1	-	TRBD1	TRBJ2-7	CASRPFGGPGQGSNEQYF	TGCGCCAGCAGACCTTTCGGTGGACCGGGACAGGGATCGAACGAGCAGTACTTC
TRBV9	-	TRBD2	TRBJ2-3	CASSLGLAGVRLADTQYF	TGTGCCAGCAGCCTAGGACTAGCGGGGGTAAGGTTAGCAGATACGCAGTATTTT
TRBV10-3	-	-	TRBJ2-7	CATQDTSYEQYF	TGTGCCACCCAGGACACTTCCTACGAGCAGTACTTC
TRBV7-8	-	-	TRBJ2-1	CASSLFDRSEQFF	TGTGCCAGCAGCTTATTCGACAGGTCTGAGCAGTTCTTC
TRBV5-4	-	TRBD1	TRBJ2-7	CASSVHRDRGTYEQYF	TGTGCCAGCAGCGTCCACCGGGACAGGGGGACCTACGAGCAGTACTTC
TRBV28	-	TRBD2	TRBJ2-7	CASRLSLAGASYEQYF	TGTGCCAGCAGGTTAAGCCTAGCGGGAGCCTCCTACGAGCAGTACTTC
TRBV6-1	once	-	TRBJ1-6	CASSRGYNSPLHF	TGTGCCAGCAGTCGGGGGTATAATTCACCCCTCCACTTT
TRBV27	few	TRBD2	TRBJ2-3	CASSLAAGGVSDTQYF	TGTGCCAGCAGTTTAGCAGCGGGGGGGGTTTCAGATACGCAGTATTTT
TRBV4-1	-	-	TRBJ1-4	CASSQGRGNEKLFF	TGCGCCAGCAGCCAAGGCAGGGGCAATGAAAAACTGTTTTTT
TRBV5-5	-	TRBD1	TRBJ2-1	CASRPGTGVAGNEQFF	TGTGCCAGCAGACCCGGGACAGGGGTAGCTGGCAATGAGCAGTTCTTC
TRBV11-2	-	-	TRBJ2-7	CASSLDVTGSYEQYF	TGTGCCAGCAGCTTAGACGTCACGGGCTCCTACGAGCAGTACTTC
TRBV7-2	-	-	TRBJ2-7	CASSFPGIVEQYF	TGTGCCAGCAGCTTCCCGGGGATTGTCGAGCAGTACTTC
TRBV6-5	few	TRBD2	TRBJ2-5	CASSEGSGAETQYF	TGTGCCAGCAGTGAAGGCAGCGGGGCCGAGACCCAGTACTTC
TRBV10-3	-	TRBD2	TRBJ2-3	CAIRGLAESTDTQYF	TGTGCCATCAGAGGACTAGCTGAGTCCACAGATACGCAGTATTTT
TRBV27	-	TRBD2	TRBJ2-1	CASSFAGGIHNEQFF	TGTGCCAGCAGTTTCGCGGGGGGGATCCACAATGAGCAGTTCTTC
TRBV10-1	-	-	TRBJ2-1	CASSESGQNEQFF	TGCGCCAGCAGTGAGTCAGGACAGAATGAGCAGTTCTTC
TRBV2	-	TRBD1	TRBJ2-7	CASSAGTGYYEQYF	TGTGCCAGCAGCGCCGGGACAGGATACTACGAGCAGTACTTC
TRBV6-1	few	-	TRBJ2-1	CASSDYPSYEQFF	TGTGCCAGCAGTGATTATCCGAGCTATGAGCAGTTCTTC
TRBV20-1	few	-	TRBJ1-2	CSARSEGGYTF	TGCAGTGCTAGAAGTGAGGGTGGCTACACCTTC
TRBV28	-	-	TRBJ2-6	CASTTGENSGANVLTF	TGTGCCAGCACTACGGGGGAAAACTCTGGGGCCAACGTCCTGACTTTC
TRBV6-5	-	-	TRBJ1-5	CASSYSSGSNQPQHF	TGTGCCAGCAGTTACAGTTCGGGGAGCAATCAGCCCCAGCATTTT
TRBV2	-	TRBD2	TRBJ2-1	CASNRLAGLYNEQFF	TGTGCCAGCAATCGACTAGCGGGTTTATACAATGAGCAGTTCTTC
TRBV7-2	-	TRBD2	TRBJ2-3	CASSLVLAGGTDTQYF	TGTGCCAGCAGCTTAGTCCTAGCGGGGGGCACAGATACGCAGTATTTT
TRBV5-4	-	-	TRBJ1-1	CARGRGGNTEAFF	TGTGCCAGGGGGAGAGGCGGGAACACTGAAGCTTTCTTT